This T cell receptor beta chain was identified in a study of cytomegalovirus exposure and HLA in healthy donors. The overall study: Prior work identified more than 90 million unique TCR beta sequences in some 180 million T cells. Study findings and constraints: High specificity and sensitivity for cytomegalovirus status were reported for the classifier. As a later analysis revealed, the rate of TCR association differed by HLA locus, with DRB1 most and HLA-C fewest. It was reported that TCR beta sequences correctly inferred the HLA-A and HLA-B alleles for most subjects.

Trimming at V came to 4 bases and at J to 3 bases, leaving 7 bases not matched to a gene. The CDR3 runs 14 residues. Germline CDR1 is SGDLS and CDR2 is YYNGEE. A remark on this clone: Its antigen is undetermined.

PCR was performed using 60 Vbeta and 13 Jbeta primers. Repertoires were generated with immunoSEQ multiplex PCR, while TCRdb's copy carries only in-frame clones and drops some. The sample lists some 210,000 clones; around 73% were seen once. Sequences were obtained from PBMCs. The chain is built from TRBV9 and TRBJ2-7, with TRBD1 identical over 7 bases. This clonotype originated in a male donor in good health and CMV-seronegative. CDR3 in amino acids: CASSPGDRNYEQYF. The CDR3 DNA is TGTGCCAGCAGCCCCGGGGACAGAAACTACGAGCAGTACTTC.